What follows is one T cell receptor (beta chain) and its context. Other DNA sequences in the sample encode the same CDR3. Clones were sequenced by immunoSEQ multiplex PCR, and TCRdb holds only the in-frame ones, with some missing. The sample has roughly 70,000 clones; about nine tenths are singletons. This sample stems from a study of chemoradiotherapy in HPV16-positive cancers. V was shortened by 2 bases and J by 3 bases, with 9 bases between the two germline ends. Germline loops: CDR1 SGHTS, CDR2 YDEGEE. The CDR3 is made up of 13 amino acids. This chain joins TRBV5-8 and TRBJ2-7, with D unresolved. This receptor was taken from a human donor with HPV-associated anogenital cancer. Sequencing used blood, obtained from a patient who underwent chemoradiotherapy. CDR3 bases: TGTGCCAGCAGCTTACCCGACTTCTACGAGCAGTACTTC. Protein: CASSLPDFYEQYF. Filled out from reference TRBV5-8 and TRBJ2-7, the complete variable domain reads EAGVTQSPTHLIKTRGQQATLRCSPISGHTSVYWYQQALGLGLQFLLWYDEGEERNRGNFPPRFSGRQFPNYSSELNVNALELEDSALYLCASSLPDFYEQYFGPGTRLTVT.